The rows below give T cell receptor beta chains drawn from one sample of a study of OX40 agonist ivuxolimab in advanced cancers. Measured with immunoSEQ multiplex PCR; TCRdb has only the in-frame clones, and not every one. The sample lists 20,000 to 30,000 clones, around 67% seen once, with 18% in the top ten. The material was CD4+ or CD8+ T cells sorted from blood, obtained in a trial of the OX40 agonist ivuxolimab. These receptors all come from an adult with an advanced solid tumor such as melanoma, head and neck, liver or kidney cancer. CDR3s include the opening cysteine and the closing phenylalanine or tryptophan. D genes are given only for firm matches. Rows give clone size only sometimes, using once, few, many, or a class for an expanded clone.

j_call,d_call,clone_size,v_call,cdr3_aa,cdr3_nt
TRBJ2-6,TRBD1,-,TRBV28,CASRPGQRFSGANVLTF,TGTGCCAGCAGGCCGGGACAGAGGTTCTCTGGGGCCAACGTCCTGACTTTC
TRBJ2-7,TRBD1,few,TRBV7-9,CASSAPGQGHEQYF,TGTGCCAGCAGCGCCCCGGGACAGGGCCACGAGCAGTACTTC
TRBJ2-5,-,medium-sized,TRBV5-1,CASSLVGSAQETQYF,TGCGCCAGCAGCTTGGTTGGAAGCGCCCAAGAGACCCAGTACTTC
TRBJ2-5,-,-,TRBV6-5,CASSPPPSETQYF,TGTGCCAGCAGTCCCCCCCCTTCGGAGACCCAGTACTTC
TRBJ2-7,-,-,TRBV6-6,CASSYVLGAEQYF,TGTGCCAGCAGTTACGTATTGGGGGCCGAGCAGTACTTC
TRBJ2-3,-,-,TRBV5-1,CASSFGVENTQYF,TGCGCCAGCAGCTTTGGGGTCGAGAATACGCAGTATTTT
TRBJ1-1,-,few,TRBV9,CASSSQNTEAFF,TGTGCCAGCAGCTCTCAAAACACTGAAGCTTTCTTT
TRBJ2-3,TRBD2,-,TRBV7-8,CASSATSGLGDTQYF,TGTGCCAGCAGCGCGACTAGCGGATTAGGCGATACGCAGTATTTT
TRBJ1-1,-,many,TRBV10-3,CAIRETDSNTEAFF,TGTGCCATCAGAGAGACAGACTCGAACACTGAAGCTTTCTTT
TRBJ1-2,TRBD1,-,TRBV11-3,CASSLGWTGGGYTF,TGTGCCAGCAGCTTAGGGTGGACAGGAGGCGGCTACACCTTC
TRBJ1-1,TRBD1,-,TRBV7-9,CASSLPRGAAEAFF,TGTGCCAGCAGCCTACCCAGGGGGGCCGCTGAAGCTTTCTTT